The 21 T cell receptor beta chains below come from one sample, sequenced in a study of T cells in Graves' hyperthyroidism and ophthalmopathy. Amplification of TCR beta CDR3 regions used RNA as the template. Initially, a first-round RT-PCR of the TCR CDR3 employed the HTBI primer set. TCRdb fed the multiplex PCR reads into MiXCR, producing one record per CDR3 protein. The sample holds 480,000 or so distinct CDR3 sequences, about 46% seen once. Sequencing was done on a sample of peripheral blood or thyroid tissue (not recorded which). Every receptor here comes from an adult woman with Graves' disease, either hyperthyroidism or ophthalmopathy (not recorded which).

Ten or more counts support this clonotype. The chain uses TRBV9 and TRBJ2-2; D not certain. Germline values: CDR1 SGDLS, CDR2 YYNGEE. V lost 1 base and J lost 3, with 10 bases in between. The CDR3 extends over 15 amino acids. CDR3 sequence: CASSVWSDYTGELFF. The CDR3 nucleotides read TGTGCCAGCAGCGTATGGTCTGATTACACCGGGGAGCTGTTTTTT.

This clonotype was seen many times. The CDR3 nucleotides are TGCAGCGTCCTGAGGGGGCGAGACGGCTACACCTTC. Its protein is CSVLRGRDGYTF. The chain uses TRBV29-1 and TRBJ1-2; TRBD1 agrees at 7 bases. V gave up 6 bases and J gave up 8 bases; unmatched junction bases: 9. From germline, CDR1 is SQVTM and CDR2 ANQGSEA. The CDR3 has 12 amino acids.

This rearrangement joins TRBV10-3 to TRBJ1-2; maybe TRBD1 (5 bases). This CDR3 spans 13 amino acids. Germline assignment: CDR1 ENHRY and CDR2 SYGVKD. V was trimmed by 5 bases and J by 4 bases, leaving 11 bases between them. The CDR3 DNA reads TGTGCCATCAGTCCCACCGGGACCTATGGCTACACCTTC. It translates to CAISPTGTYGYTF.

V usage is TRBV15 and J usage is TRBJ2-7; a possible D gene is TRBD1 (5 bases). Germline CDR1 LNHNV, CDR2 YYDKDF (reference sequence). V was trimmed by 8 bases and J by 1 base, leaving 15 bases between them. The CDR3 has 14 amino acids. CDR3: CATGARAPSYEQYF. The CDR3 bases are TGTGCCACCGGGGCCCGAGCCCCTTCCTACGAGCAGTACTTC.

This chain's CDR3 is CATSNWGSYEQYF. CDR3 DNA sequence: TGTGCCACCAGCAACTGGGGTTCCTACGAGCAGTACTTC. V gene TRBV15 combines with J gene TRBJ2-7, with D uncertain. Germline loops: CDR1 LNHNV, CDR2 YYDKDF (reference sequence). The CDR3 is 13 residues long. Between the trimmed V and J ends, which lost 4 bases and 1 base, there was a span of 8 bases.

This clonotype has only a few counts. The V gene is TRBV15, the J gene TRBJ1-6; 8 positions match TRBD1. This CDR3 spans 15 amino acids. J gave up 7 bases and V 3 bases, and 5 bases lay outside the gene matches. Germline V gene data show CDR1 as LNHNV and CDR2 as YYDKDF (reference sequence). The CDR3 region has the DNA TGTGCCACCAGCAGGGTCACAGGGGGAAATTCACCCCTCCACTTT. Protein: CATSRVTGGNSPLHF.

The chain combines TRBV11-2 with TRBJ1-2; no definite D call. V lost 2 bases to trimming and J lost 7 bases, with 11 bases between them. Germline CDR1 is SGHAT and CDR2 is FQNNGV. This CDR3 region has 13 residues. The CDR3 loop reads CASSLWGFGGYTF. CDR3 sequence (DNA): TGTGCCAGCAGCTTATGGGGTTTCGGTGGCTACACCTTC.

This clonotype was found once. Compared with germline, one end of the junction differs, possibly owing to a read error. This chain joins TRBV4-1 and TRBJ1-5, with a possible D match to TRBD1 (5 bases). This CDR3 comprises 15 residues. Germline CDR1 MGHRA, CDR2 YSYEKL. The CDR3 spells CASSQVRDSNQPQHF. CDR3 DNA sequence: TGTGCCAGCAGCCAAGTGAGAGACAGTAATCAGCCCCAGCATTTT.

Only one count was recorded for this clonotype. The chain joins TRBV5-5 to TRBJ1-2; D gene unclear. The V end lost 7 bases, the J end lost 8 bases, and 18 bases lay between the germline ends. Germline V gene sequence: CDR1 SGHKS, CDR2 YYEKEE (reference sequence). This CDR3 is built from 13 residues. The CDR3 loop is CASGRGWGEGYTF. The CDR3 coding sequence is TGTGCCAGCGGACGGGGATGGGGTGAGGGCTACACCTTC.

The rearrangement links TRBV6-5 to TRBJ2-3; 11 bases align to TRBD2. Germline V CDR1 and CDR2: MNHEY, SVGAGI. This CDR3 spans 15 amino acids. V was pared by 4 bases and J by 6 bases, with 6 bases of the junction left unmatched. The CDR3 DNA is TGTGCCAGCAGTTCTCTAGCGGGAGGAGGGGATACGCAGTATTTT. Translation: CASSSLAGGGDTQYF.

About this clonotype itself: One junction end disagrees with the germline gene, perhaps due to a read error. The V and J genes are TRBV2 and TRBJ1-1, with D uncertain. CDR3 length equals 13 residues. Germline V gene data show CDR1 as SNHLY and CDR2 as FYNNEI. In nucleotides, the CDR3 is TGTGCTAGCACCCCGTCCGATAACACTGAAGCTTTCTTT. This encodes CASTPSDNTEAFF.

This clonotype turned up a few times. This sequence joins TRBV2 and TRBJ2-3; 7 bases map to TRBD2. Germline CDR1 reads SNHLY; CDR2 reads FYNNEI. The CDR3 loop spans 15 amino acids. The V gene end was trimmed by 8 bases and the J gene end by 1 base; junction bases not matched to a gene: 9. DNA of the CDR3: TGTGCCAGCGGCCCTGATGGGGGGGGCACAGATACGCAGTATTTT. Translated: CASGPDGGGTDTQYF.

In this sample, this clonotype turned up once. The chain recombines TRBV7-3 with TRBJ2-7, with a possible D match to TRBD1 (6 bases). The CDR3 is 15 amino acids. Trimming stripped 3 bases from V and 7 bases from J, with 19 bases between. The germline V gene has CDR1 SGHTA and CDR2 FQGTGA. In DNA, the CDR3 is TGTGCCAGCAGCTTGACAGGAAGATCCTACAATGAGCAGTACTTC. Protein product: CASSLTGRSYNEQYF.

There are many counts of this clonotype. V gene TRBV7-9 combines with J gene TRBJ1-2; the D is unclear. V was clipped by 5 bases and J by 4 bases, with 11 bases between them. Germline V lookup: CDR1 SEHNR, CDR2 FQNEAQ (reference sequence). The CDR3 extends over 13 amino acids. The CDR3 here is CASSADPGYGYTF. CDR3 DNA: TGTGCCAGCAGCGCAGATCCAGGCTATGGCTACACCTTC.

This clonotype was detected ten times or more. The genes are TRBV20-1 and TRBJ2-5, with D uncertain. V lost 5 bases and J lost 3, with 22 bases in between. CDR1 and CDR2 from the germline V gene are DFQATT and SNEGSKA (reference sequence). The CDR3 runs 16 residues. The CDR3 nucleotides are TGCAGTGCTGGCGGACCGCTCTCTCCCGCCAAAGAGACCCAGTACTTC. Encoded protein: CSAGGPLSPAKETQYF.

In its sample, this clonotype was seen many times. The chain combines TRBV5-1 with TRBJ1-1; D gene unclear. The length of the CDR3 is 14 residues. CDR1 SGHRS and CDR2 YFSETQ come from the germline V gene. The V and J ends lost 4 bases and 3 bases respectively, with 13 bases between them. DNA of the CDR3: TGCGCCAGCAGCCCCGACACGACGGACACTGAAGCTTTCTTT. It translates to CASSPDTTDTEAFF.

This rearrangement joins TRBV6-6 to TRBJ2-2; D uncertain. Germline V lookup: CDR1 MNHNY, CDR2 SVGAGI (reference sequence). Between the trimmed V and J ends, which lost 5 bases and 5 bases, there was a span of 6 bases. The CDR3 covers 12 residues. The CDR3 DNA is TGTGCCAGCAGTCACCCTACCGGGGAGCTGTTTTTT. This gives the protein CASSHPTGELFF.

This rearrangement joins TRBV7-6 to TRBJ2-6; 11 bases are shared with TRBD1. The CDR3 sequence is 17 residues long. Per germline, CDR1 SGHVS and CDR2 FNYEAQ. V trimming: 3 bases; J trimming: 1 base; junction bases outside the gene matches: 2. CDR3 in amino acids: CASSFGTGGSGANVLTF. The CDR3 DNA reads TGTGCCAGCAGCTTCGGGACAGGGGGATCTGGGGCCAACGTCCTGACTTTC.

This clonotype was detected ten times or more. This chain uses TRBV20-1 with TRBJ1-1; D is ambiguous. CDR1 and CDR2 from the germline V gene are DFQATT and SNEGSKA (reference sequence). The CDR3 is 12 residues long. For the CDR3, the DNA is TGCACCGCGACGGCGGTGGCTACTGAAGCTTTCTTT. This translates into CTATAVATEAFF.

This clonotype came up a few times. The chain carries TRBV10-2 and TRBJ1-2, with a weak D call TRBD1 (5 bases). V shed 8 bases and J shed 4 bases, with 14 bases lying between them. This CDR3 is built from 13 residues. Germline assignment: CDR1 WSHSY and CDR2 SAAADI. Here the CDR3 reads CASARDSRYGYTF. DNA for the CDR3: TGCGCCAGCGCCCGGGACTCACGCTATGGCTACACCTTC.

The CDR3 here is CASSYPGTTNYGYTF. CDR3 coding DNA: TGTGCCAGCAGTTACCCCGGGACAACTAACTATGGCTACACCTTC. The chain employs TRBV6-2 or TRBV6-3 and TRBJ1-2; TRBD1 is a possible D gene (6 bases). The length of the CDR3 is 15 residues. V was shortened by 2 bases and J by 0 bases, with 10 bases between the two germline ends. Germline V gene lookup returns CDR1 MNHEY and CDR2 SVGEGT.